This T cell receptor beta chain was identified in a study of blood T cell repertoires in COVID-19. Study-wide context: Acute and convalescent COVID-19 samples came from the United States, Italy and Spain.

This clone has a handful of counts. Individuals drawn from about 26 US areas were about 18 to 95 years old. Cohort placement rested on clinical history that participants reported themselves. The CDR3 is 14 residues long. Germline-derived CDR1 and CDR2 are MNHEY and SVGAGI. With 6 bases removed from V and 0 bases from J, the gap between germline ends came to 12 bases. Original processing methods: For nucleated cells, counts were estimated from reference gene primer amplification. Assay: immunoSEQ multiplex PCR; the TCRdb copy retains only in-frame clones and omits some. That table supplies the V and J calls and clone size; D and trimming were determined from the DNA. The sample yields 150,000 or so clones, approximately 80% seen once.

The source is a woman between 45 and 65 years old who had recovered from COVID-19. Sequencing was carried out using PBMCs or T cells enriched from blood (not recorded which). The genes are TRBV6-5 and TRBJ2-7, with a possible D match to TRBD1 (5 bases). CDR3: CASSPFQGSYEQYF. The DNA of the CDR3 is TGTGCCAGCAGCCCATTTCAGGGCTCCTACGAGCAGTACTTC.